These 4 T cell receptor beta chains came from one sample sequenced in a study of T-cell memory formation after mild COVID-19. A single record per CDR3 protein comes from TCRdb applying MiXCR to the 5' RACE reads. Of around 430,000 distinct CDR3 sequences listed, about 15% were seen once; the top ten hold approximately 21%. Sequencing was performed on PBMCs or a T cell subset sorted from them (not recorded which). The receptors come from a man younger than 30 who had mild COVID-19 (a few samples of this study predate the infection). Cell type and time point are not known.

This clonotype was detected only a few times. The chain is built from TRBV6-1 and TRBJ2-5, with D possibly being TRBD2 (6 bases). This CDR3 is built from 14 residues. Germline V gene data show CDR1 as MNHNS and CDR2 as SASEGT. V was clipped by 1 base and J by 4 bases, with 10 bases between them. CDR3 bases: TGTGCCAGCAGTGAAGGCGGGGCAGGAGAGACCCAGTACTTC. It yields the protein CASSEGGAGETQYF.

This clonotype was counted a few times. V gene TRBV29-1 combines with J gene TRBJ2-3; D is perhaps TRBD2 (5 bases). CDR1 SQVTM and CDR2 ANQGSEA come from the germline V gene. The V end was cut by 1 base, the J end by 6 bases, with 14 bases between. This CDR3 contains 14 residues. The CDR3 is CSVEGWTQTDTQYF. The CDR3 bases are TGCAGCGTTGAAGGGTGGACTCAAACGGATACGCAGTATTTT.

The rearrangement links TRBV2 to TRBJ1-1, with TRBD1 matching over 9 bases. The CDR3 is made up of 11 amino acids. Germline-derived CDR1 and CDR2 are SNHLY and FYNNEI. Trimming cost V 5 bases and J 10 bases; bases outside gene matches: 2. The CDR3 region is CASSSDRGAFF. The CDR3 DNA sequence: TGTGCCAGCAGTTCGGACAGGGGAGCTTTCTTT. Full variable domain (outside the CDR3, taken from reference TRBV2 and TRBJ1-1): EPEVTQTPSHQVTQMGQEVILRCVPISNHLYFYWYRQILGQKVEFLVSFYNNEISEKSEIFDDQFSVERPDGSNFTLKIRSTKLEDSAMYFCASSSDRGAFFGQGTRLTVV.

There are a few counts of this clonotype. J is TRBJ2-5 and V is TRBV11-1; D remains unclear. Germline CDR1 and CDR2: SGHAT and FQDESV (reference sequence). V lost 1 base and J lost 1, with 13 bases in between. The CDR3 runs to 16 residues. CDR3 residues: CASSLGSWNFQETQYF. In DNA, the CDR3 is TGTGCCAGCAGCTTAGGATCGTGGAACTTCCAAGAGACCCAGTACTTC.